This T cell receptor beta chain was captured in a study of OX40 agonist ivuxolimab in advanced cancers. In terms of the full investigation: Ivuxolimab was a fully human IgG2 agonistic monoclonal antibody targeting the costimulatory receptor OX40 (CD134). Intravenous ivuxolimab was administered to patients every 2 weeks at six dose levels: 0.01, 0.1, 0.3, 1.5, 3 and 10 mg/kg. Of the 50 to 55 dose-escalation patients, hepatocellular carcinoma was present in around 20, melanoma in approximately 15, renal cell carcinoma in 9 and head and neck cancer in 9. The dose-escalation cohort was about 87% male with a mean age of around 62 years, ranging from 23 to 79. Prior anti-PD-1, anti-PD-L1 or anti-CTLA-4 therapy was permitted, and checkpoint inhibitors had been received by roughly 42% of dose-escalation patients. Partial responses occurred in three dose-escalation patients, of whom one had hepatocellular carcinoma and two had cutaneous melanoma. The point of sequencing TCRbeta in the periphery was to test whether ivuxolimab changed TCR sequence diversity and drove clonal T-cell expansion. The monotherapy dose-escalation portion (N of about 47 patients) of the phase I ivuxolimab trial is reported in the paper.

Overall study outcomes, separate from this receptor: Clonal expansion of both CD4+ and CD8+ blood T cells was observed from baseline to week 6 at doses 0.1 to 3.0 mg/kg. Which antigens the clonally expanded peripheral T cells were specific for was not determined. Low levels of normalized T-cell clonal expansion were also seen in some patients who did not respond. Partial responders in the 0.1-3.0 mg/kg groups had among the lowest normalized peripheral clonal expansion, especially among CD8+ T cells. After ivuxolimab, more expanded clones were found on average in CD8+ T cells than in CD4+ T cells.

Patients with a history of autoimmune disease or receiving systemic immunosuppression were excluded from the trial. Peripheral blood for TCR sequencing was drawn from every dose cohort at baseline, at cycle 4 day 1 and at cycle 7 day 1. The samples were taken from a phase I, first-in-human, multicenter, open-label dose-escalation trial of ivuxolimab. The trial enrolled adults with locally advanced or metastatic head and neck squamous cell, hepatocellular, melanoma or renal cell carcinoma. Before TCR sequencing, CD4+ T cells and CD8+ T cells were sorted from peripheral blood as separate populations. From the cysteine up to the phenylalanine, the CDR3 has a length of 15 residues. The retained sequence is limited to the CDR3, 45 bases, with the frame set at the first base. Reading the germline V gene gives CDR1 SGHVS and CDR2 FNYEAQ. Genomic DNA was extracted from sorted cells for sequencing of the TCRbeta CDR3 region. The immunoSEQ Assay was used for sequencing of TCRbeta CDR3 regions. TCRdb re-hosts the immuneACCESS table, in-frame sequences only. Its copies lack some clones; in the studies checked, an unresolved V gene accounts for under half of them, and the cause for the rest is not known. The sample table shows about 48,000 clones, and roughly 89% are seen once. Roughly 43% of the sample belongs to the ten largest clones.

Note on this clone: Its cognate antigen has yet to be identified. One junction end does not reproduce the germline sequence, and a read error may be involved.

The sequence derives from an adult with an advanced solid tumor such as melanoma, head and neck, liver or kidney cancer. The V and J segments used are TRBV7-6 and TRBJ2-2, and 9 bases in between align with TRBD2. The starting material was CD4+ or CD8+ T cells sorted from blood, obtained in a trial of the OX40 agonist ivuxolimab. The nucleotide sequence reads as follows: TGTGCCAACAGCGTCCCGGGACTAGCTTCCGGGGAGCTGTTTTTT. Translation gives CANSVPGLASGELFF.